The 21 T cell receptor beta chains below come from one sample, sequenced in a study of T cell changes during pregnancy in multiple sclerosis. Produced via immunoSEQ multiplex PCR; TCRdb's table is partial and in-frame only. In the table there are 45,000 to 60,000 clones, 80% to 95% of which are singletons. Source: CD4+ T cells from peripheral blood mononuclear cells, taken in the third trimester of pregnancy. These receptor sequences come from a female donor with multiple sclerosis, enrolled in a pregnancy study.

The chain links TRBV20-1 to TRBJ2-1; no clear D. Germline CDR1 is DFQATT and CDR2 is SNEGSKA (reference sequence). CDR3 size: 10 residues. CDR3 in DNA: TGCAGCGTGCGGCCGAATGAGCAGTTCTTC. Its translation: CSVRPNEQFF.

V and J are TRBV11-2 and TRBJ1-3; D not certain. Trimming cost V 2 bases and J 0 bases, with 11 bases left between them. Germline lookup yields CDR1 SGHAT and CDR2 FQNNGV. This CDR3 is 16 amino acids long. CDR3 residues: CASSLSRHPSGNTIYF. As DNA, the CDR3 is TGTGCCAGCAGCTTATCCAGACACCCCTCTGGAAACACCATATATTTT.

The chain employs TRBV7-9 and TRBJ2-7; D is ambiguous. The CDR3 extends over 16 amino acids. Germline V gene lookup returns CDR1 SEHNR and CDR2 FQNEAQ (reference sequence). V was clipped by 4 bases and J by 1 base, with 17 bases between them. The CDR3 region has the DNA TGTGCCAGCAGCTCAAATCGGCTGGAGAATTCCTACGAGCAGTACTTC. Residues: CASSSNRLENSYEQYF.

CDR3 sequence (DNA): TGTGCCAGCAGCCAAACCGGGTCTAACTCTGGAAACACCATATATTTT. As protein: CASSQTGSNSGNTIYF. This chain links TRBV16 with TRBJ1-3; D call uncertain. V lost 2 bases and J lost 0, with 11 bases in between. Germline-derived CDR1 and CDR2 are KGHSY and FQNENV. CDR3 length: 16 residues.

The V and J genes are TRBV30 and TRBJ1-2; D is undetermined. V was shortened by 3 bases and J by 6 bases, with 11 bases between the two germline ends. Germline V lookup: CDR1 GTSNPN, CDR2 SVGIG (reference sequence). The CDR3 length is 12 residues. Here the CDR3 DNA reads TGTGCCTGGAGGTCGGGGAACGATGGCTACACCTTC. Translation: CAWRSGNDGYTF.

The rearrangement joins TRBV7-6 to TRBJ2-5; 7 nucleotides match TRBD1. Germline lookup yields CDR1 SGHVS and CDR2 FNYEAQ. This CDR3 spans 14 amino acids. V gave up 5 bases and J gave up 5 bases; unmatched junction bases: 8. The DNA of the CDR3 is TGTGCCAGCAGCCTATCGACAGGGTTGGAGACCCAGTACTTC. The encoded protein is CASSLSTGLETQYF.

V is TRBV7-8 and J is TRBJ1-1, with a weak D call TRBD1 (6 bases). The germline V gene encodes CDR1 SGHVS and CDR2 FQNEAQ. Trimming left V 1 base short and J 1 base short, with 13 bases between. The CDR3 is 16 residues long. The CDR3 protein is CASSLGLQGRNTEAFF. The CDR3, as DNA: TGTGCCAGCAGCTTAGGATTGCAGGGGCGGAACACTGAAGCTTTCTTT. The complete variable domain, with remaining parts taken from reference TRBV7-8 and TRBJ1-1, reads GAGVSQSPRYKVAKRGQDVALRCDPISGHVSLFWYQQALGQGPEFLTYFQNEAQLDKSGLPSDRFFAERPEGSVSTLKIQRTQQEDSAVYLCASSLGLQGRNTEAFFGQGTRLTVV.

The chain has TRBV6-1 and TRBJ2-3; a possible D gene is TRBD2 (5 bases). The germline CDR1 and CDR2 sequences are MNHNS and SASEGT. The V end lost 4 bases, the J end lost 6 bases, and 5 bases lay between the germline ends. This CDR3 has 11 residues. In DNA form, the CDR3 reads TGTGCCAGCAGTGCGGGGGATACGCAGTATTTT. As protein: CASSAGDTQYF.

The J gene is TRBJ1-5, the V gene TRBV28; D unresolved. This CDR3 spans 15 amino acids. V gave up 2 bases and J gave up 3 bases, with 11 bases separating them. Germline loops: CDR1 MDHEN, CDR2 SYDVKM. CDR3 loop: CASSLGGHNNQPQHF. The CDR3 coding sequence is TGTGCCAGCAGTTTAGGAGGGCATAACAATCAGCCCCAGCATTTT.

This clone has a single count. The chain uses TRBV19 and TRBJ2-1; TRBD1 agrees at 10 bases. V shed 4 bases and J 7 bases; nucleotides not matched to a gene: 16. The CDR3 is 18 residues long. Germline CDR1 LNHDA, CDR2 SQIVND (reference sequence). CDR3 loop: CASSRSGTGVEFWNEQFF. The CDR3 DNA reads as TGTGCCAGTAGTAGAAGCGGGACAGGGGTTGAGTTTTGGAATGAGCAGTTCTTC.

This clone has only one observation. This chain links TRBV4-2 with TRBJ2-1, with 8 bases fitting TRBD1. There are 17 residues in the CDR3. Germline V gene sequence: CDR1 LGHNA, CDR2 YNFKEQ. With V trimmed by 6 bases and J by 5 bases, 15 bases remained unmatched. The chain's CDR3 is CASRQIGGTGHNNEQFF. The CDR3 DNA is TGTGCCAGCAGACAAATAGGCGGGACAGGCCACAACAATGAGCAGTTCTTC.

The chain joins TRBV5-4 to TRBJ2-2; 10 bases align to TRBD2. The germline V gene encodes CDR1 SGHNT and CDR2 YYREEE (reference sequence). V dropped 2 bases and J dropped 4; count of bases not matched to a gene: 14. This CDR3 is built from 19 residues. CDR3: CASSLPSASGSYFTGELFF. In DNA, the CDR3 is TGTGCCAGCAGCTTACCTAGTGCTAGCGGGAGCTATTTCACCGGGGAGCTGTTTTTT.

The chain has TRBV4-1 and TRBJ2-1; 15 bases are shared with TRBD2. This CDR3 spans 18 amino acids. Trimming took 5 bases from V and 7 from J; bases not matched to a gene: 12. Germline lookup yields CDR1 MGHRA and CDR2 YSYEKL. CDR3 DNA: TGCGCCAGCAGCGCTGGACTAGCGGGAGGGCTACTAGGGAATGAGCAGTTCTTC. This encodes CASSAGLAGGLLGNEQFF.

V and J are TRBV5-1 and TRBJ2-1; D is possibly TRBD1 (6 bases). V gave up 1 base and J gave up 5 bases, with 10 bases separating them. This CDR3 has 14 amino acids. Germline values: CDR1 SGHRS, CDR2 YFSETQ. The CDR3 here is CASSLMDRHNEQFF. In DNA, the CDR3 is TGCGCCAGCAGCTTGATGGACAGACACAATGAGCAGTTCTTC.

This clone came up once. This rearrangement joins TRBV30 to TRBJ2-5, with TRBD2 matching 12 bases. The DNA end is a closer match to TRBJ2-7, so the J assignment may be wrong. The length of the CDR3 is 19 residues. Germline V gives CDR1 GTSNPN, CDR2 SVGIG (reference sequence). The CDR3 sequence: CAWSVPSGRDWGIFYEQYF. In nucleotides, the CDR3 is TGTGCCTGGAGTGTACCTAGCGGGAGGGATTGGGGTATTTTCTACGAGCAGTACTTC.

The V gene is TRBV15, the J gene TRBJ2-5; 8 bases are a match to TRBD1. Losses at the gene ends were 3 bases for V and 3 bases for J; bases not matched to a gene: 12. Per the germline V gene, CDR1 is LNHNV and CDR2 is YYDKDF (reference sequence). This CDR3 region has 17 residues. CDR3 region: CATSRRGSGQGEETQYF. CDR3 bases: TGTGCCACCAGCAGGAGGGGTTCCGGACAGGGAGAAGAGACCCAGTACTTC.

J is TRBJ1-4 and V is TRBV6-1; D is perhaps TRBD1 (5 bases). The CDR3 covers 15 residues. Germline CDR1 is MNHNS and CDR2 is SASEGT. Trimming cost V 4 bases and J 12 bases, with 21 bases left between them. The CDR3 sequence is CASSVKSQGAGELFF. The CDR3 DNA reads TGTGCCAGCAGTGTAAAAAGTCAGGGCGCGGGGGAACTGTTTTTT.

This chain uses TRBV7-8 with TRBJ2-7; the D gene is possibly TRBD1 (5 bases). The CDR3 has 16 residues. V was clipped by 5 bases and J by 0 bases, with 17 bases between them. From germline, CDR1 is SGHVS and CDR2 FQNEAQ. The CDR3, as DNA: TGTGCCAGCAGCGCTTTCGGACACCAGATCTCCTACGAGCAGTACTTC. The encoded protein is CASSAFGHQISYEQYF.

The chain is built from TRBV6-5 and TRBJ2-7; a possible D gene is TRBD2 (5 bases). The CDR3 is 15 residues long. Between the trimmed V and J ends, which lost 4 bases and 7 bases, there was a span of 20 bases. Per germline, CDR1 MNHEY and CDR2 SVGAGI. CDR3 sequence: CASSSTGVRLREQYF. CDR3 DNA: TGTGCCAGCAGTTCCACCGGGGTCCGGTTGAGGGAGCAGTACTTC.

This rearrangement joins TRBV28 to TRBJ1-1, with D unresolved. With 2 bases removed from V and 0 bases from J, the gap between germline ends came to 7 bases. Germline V gene data show CDR1 as MDHEN and CDR2 as SYDVKM. CDR3 length: 14 residues. CDR3 in amino acids: CASSLQKLNTEAFF. In DNA form, the CDR3 reads TGTGCCAGCAGTTTACAGAAATTGAACACTGAAGCTTTCTTT.

The chain uses TRBV19 and TRBJ2-2; TRBD1 matches 8 bases. Germline V gene sequence: CDR1 LNHDA, CDR2 SQIVND (reference sequence). This CDR3 has 16 residues. The junction had 2 bases not matched to a gene; V was cut back by 1 base and J by 1 base. The chain's CDR3 is CASSIGTGLNTGELFF. DNA for the CDR3: TGTGCCAGTAGTATAGGGACAGGGTTGAACACCGGGGAGCTGTTTTTT.